This T cell receptor (beta chain) was identified during a study of blood T cell repertoires in COVID-19. This clone has only one observation. CDR3 size: 15 residues. J gave up 4 bases and V 5 bases, and 7 bases lay outside the gene matches. Per germline, CDR1 SGHNT and CDR2 YYREEE (reference sequence). Sequenced by immunoSEQ multiplex PCR; TCRdb stores in-frame clones only, minus some. The sample yields approximately 82,000 clones, around 94% seen once. This clonotype was obtained from a woman aged 60 to 75 with active COVID-19. The chain is built from TRBV5-4 and TRBJ2-5; 11 nucleotides align to TRBD2. Specimen: peripheral blood. The CDR3 DNA is TGTGCCAGCAGTGTAGCGGGGGGGCCGGGAGAGACCCAGTACTTC. The encoded protein is CASSVAGGPGETQYF.